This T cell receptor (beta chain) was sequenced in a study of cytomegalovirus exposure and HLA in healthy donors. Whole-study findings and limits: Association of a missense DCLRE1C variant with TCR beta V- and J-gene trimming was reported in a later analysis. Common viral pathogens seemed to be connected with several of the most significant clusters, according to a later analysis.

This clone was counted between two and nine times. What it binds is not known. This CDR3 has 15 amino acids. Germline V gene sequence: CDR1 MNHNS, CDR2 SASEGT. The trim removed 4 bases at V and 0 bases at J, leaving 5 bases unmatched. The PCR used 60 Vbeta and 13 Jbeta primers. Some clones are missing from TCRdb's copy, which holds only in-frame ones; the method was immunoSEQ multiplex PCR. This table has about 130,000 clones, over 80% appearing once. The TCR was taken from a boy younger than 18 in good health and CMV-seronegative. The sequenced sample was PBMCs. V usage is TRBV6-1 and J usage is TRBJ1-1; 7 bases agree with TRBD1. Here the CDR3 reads CASSGQGRMNTEAFF. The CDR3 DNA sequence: TGTGCCAGCAGTGGACAGGGTCGCATGAACACTGAAGCTTTCTTT.